The clone carrying this T cell receptor (beta chain) came up a few times. The data were taken from a study of beta chain features in type 1 diabetes. Every isolated RNA sample was fully reverse transcribed, so sequencing captured expressed TCRB transcripts. The protocol was immunoSEQ multiplex PCR, while the TCRdb copy is restricted to in-frame clones and leaves out a portion. The sample holds approximately 250,000 clones; 11% to 15% are singletons and the top ten take more than 0.02%. This CDR3 is 12 amino acids long. With V trimmed by 4 bases and J by 5 bases, 3 bases remained unmatched. Germline CDR1 reads SGHRS; CDR2 reads YFSETQ.

Material for sequencing was naive CD4+ T cells from blood. This sequence joins TRBV5-1 and TRBJ2-7, with TRBD1 identical over 7 bases. The clonotype comes from a woman in her thirties or forties in good health. As DNA, the CDR3 is TGCGCCAGCAGCCAACAGGGGAACGAGCAGTACTTC. It codes for CASSQQGNEQYF.